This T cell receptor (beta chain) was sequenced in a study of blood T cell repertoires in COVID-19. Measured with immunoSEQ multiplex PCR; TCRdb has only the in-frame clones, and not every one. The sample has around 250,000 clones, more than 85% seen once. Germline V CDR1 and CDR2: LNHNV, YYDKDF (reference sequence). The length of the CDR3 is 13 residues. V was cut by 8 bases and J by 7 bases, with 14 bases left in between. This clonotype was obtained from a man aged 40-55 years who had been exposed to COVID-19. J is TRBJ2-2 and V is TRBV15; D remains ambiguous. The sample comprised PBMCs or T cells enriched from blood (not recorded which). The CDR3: CATAVPSDGELFF. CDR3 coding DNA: TGTGCCACCGCGGTACCCTCAGACGGGGAGCTGTTTTTT.